The text below deals with one T cell receptor (beta chain). Its matching antigen is unknown. These data are taken from a study of metastatic and nonmetastatic thyroid tumors. Looking at the study overall: Malignant and benign thyroid patients had repertoires compared in peripheral blood and tumor or nodule tissue. Study-wide results and limits: Reportedly, malignant thyroid tumors had significantly higher TCR beta diversity than benign nodules, in blood and tumor.

Every patient was untreated before thyroid surgery. Germline V CDR1 and CDR2: SGHVS, FNYEAQ. The CDR3 spans 13 residues. The V end lost 3 bases, the J end lost 2 bases, and 8 bases lay between the germline ends. Study processing details: A papillary thyroid cancer distant-metastasis classifier was built from CDR3 differences across clinicopathological groups. TCRdb called clones again from the PCR reads with MiXCR. TCRdb's processing, not the authors' own work, is the source of the V and J calls. The sample holds around 37,000 clones, roughly 27% seen once. The sample consisted of blood. The source is a female donor with papillary thyroid cancer or a benign thyroid nodule (not recorded which). Some clones in this sample may be carry-over from other donors' samples. The J gene is TRBJ2-7, the V gene TRBV7-6, with D possibly being TRBD2 (5 bases). The CDR3 is CASSFSGTYEQYF. CDR3 DNA: TGTGCCAGCAGCTTTTCCGGGACCTACGAGCAGTACTTC.